The sequence of this T cell receptor (beta chain) was determined in a study of CDR3 diversity in severe acne. This clonotype has a handful of counts. Germline values: CDR1 LNHNV, CDR2 YYDKDF (reference sequence). There are 16 residues in the CDR3. The V and J ends lost 0 bases and 2 bases respectively, with 13 bases between them. TCRdb ran MiXCR on the PCR reads and lists one entry per CDR3 protein. The data show more than 80,000 distinct CDR3 sequences, about half seen once. Sequenced: blood. The chain employs TRBV15 and TRBJ1-2; D is unclear. The receptor was isolated from a male donor with severe acne vulgaris. The CDR3 DNA sequence: TGTGCCACCAGCAGAGATCGTGACCCCAAGAACTATGGCTACACCTTC. Translation: CATSRDRDPKNYGYTF.